Given below is one T cell receptor beta chain in context. Its target is not known. TCRdb passed the 5' RACE reads through MiXCR, listing each CDR3 protein once. The sample has 140,000 to 150,000 distinct CDR3 sequences; 6.6% are singletons. The data belong to a study of T cells after yellow fever vaccination. CDR3 length: 16 amino acids. The germline V gene encodes CDR1 MNHNS and CDR2 SASEGT. With 8 bases removed from V and 6 bases from J, the gap between germline ends came to 22 bases. Points from the study as a whole: Peaking on day 5 versus 15, the secondary response was faster but weaker.

The V gene is TRBV6-1, the J gene TRBJ2-2, with D tentatively TRBD2 (7 bases). This clonotype was sampled from a man aged 30-40 years who received the YFV17D yellow fever vaccine. This specimen consisted of CD4+ T cells sorted from PBMCs, obtained 10 days after the yellow fever booster vaccination. Here the CDR3 reads CASDPGGLASAGELFF. The CDR3 bases are TGTGCCAGCGACCCCGGGGGGCTAGCTTCGGCCGGGGAGCTGTTTTTT.